This TCR beta chain derives from a study of blood T cell repertoires in COVID-19. Looking at the study overall: T cells, B-cell-depleted T cells, or PBMCs supplied cDNA or gDNA.

Here immunoSEQ multiplex PCR was the method, and the copy in TCRdb shows in-frame clones only, minus some. Here the sample spans roughly 200,000 clones, 84% being singletons. This sequence originates from a woman between 70 and 85 years old with active or convalescent COVID-19. Specimen: peripheral blood.

The CDR3, as DNA: TGTGCCAGCAGCCAAGGGCACTCCTCGAACAGCTCCTACAATGAGCAGTTCTTC. It is translated as CASSQGHSSNSSYNEQFF. The rearrangement links TRBV4-2 to TRBJ2-1; unclear D gene. V was cut by 1 base and J by 0 bases, with 16 bases left in between. The CDR3 sequence is 18 residues long. Germline lookup yields CDR1 LGHNA and CDR2 YNFKEQ.